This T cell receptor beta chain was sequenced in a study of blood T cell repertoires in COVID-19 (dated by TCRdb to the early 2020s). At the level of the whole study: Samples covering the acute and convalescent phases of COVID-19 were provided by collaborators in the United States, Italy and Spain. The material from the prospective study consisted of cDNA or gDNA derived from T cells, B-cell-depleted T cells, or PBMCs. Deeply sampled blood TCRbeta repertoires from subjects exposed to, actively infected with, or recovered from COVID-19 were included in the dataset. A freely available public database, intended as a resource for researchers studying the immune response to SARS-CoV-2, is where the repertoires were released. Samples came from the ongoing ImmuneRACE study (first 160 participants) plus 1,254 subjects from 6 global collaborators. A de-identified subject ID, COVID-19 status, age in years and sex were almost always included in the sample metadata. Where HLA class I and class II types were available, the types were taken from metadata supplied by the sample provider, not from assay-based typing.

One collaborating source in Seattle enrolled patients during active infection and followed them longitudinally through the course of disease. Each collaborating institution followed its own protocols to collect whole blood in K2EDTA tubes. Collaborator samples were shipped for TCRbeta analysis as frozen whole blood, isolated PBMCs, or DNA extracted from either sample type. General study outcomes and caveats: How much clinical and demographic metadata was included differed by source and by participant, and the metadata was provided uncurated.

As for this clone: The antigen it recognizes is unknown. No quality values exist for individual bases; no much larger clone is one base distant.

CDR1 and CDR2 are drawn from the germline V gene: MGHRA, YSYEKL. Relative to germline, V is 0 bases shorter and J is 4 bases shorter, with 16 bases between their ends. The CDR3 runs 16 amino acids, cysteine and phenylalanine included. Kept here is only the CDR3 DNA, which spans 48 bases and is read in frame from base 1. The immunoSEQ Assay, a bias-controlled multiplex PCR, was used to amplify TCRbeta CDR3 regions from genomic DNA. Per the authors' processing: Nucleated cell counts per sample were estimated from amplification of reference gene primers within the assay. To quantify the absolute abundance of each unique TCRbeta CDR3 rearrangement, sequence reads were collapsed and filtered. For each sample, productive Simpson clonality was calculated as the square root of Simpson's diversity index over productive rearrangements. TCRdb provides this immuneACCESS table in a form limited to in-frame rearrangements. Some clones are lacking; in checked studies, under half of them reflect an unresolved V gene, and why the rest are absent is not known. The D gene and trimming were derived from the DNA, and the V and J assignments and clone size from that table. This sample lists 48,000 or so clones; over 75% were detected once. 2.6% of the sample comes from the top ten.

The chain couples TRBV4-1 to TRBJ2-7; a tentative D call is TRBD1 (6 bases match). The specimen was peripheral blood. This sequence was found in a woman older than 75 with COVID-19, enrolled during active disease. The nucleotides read TGCGCCAGCAGCCAAGATTACGTGACAGGCCGATACGAGCAGTACTTC. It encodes CASSQDYVTGRYEQYF.